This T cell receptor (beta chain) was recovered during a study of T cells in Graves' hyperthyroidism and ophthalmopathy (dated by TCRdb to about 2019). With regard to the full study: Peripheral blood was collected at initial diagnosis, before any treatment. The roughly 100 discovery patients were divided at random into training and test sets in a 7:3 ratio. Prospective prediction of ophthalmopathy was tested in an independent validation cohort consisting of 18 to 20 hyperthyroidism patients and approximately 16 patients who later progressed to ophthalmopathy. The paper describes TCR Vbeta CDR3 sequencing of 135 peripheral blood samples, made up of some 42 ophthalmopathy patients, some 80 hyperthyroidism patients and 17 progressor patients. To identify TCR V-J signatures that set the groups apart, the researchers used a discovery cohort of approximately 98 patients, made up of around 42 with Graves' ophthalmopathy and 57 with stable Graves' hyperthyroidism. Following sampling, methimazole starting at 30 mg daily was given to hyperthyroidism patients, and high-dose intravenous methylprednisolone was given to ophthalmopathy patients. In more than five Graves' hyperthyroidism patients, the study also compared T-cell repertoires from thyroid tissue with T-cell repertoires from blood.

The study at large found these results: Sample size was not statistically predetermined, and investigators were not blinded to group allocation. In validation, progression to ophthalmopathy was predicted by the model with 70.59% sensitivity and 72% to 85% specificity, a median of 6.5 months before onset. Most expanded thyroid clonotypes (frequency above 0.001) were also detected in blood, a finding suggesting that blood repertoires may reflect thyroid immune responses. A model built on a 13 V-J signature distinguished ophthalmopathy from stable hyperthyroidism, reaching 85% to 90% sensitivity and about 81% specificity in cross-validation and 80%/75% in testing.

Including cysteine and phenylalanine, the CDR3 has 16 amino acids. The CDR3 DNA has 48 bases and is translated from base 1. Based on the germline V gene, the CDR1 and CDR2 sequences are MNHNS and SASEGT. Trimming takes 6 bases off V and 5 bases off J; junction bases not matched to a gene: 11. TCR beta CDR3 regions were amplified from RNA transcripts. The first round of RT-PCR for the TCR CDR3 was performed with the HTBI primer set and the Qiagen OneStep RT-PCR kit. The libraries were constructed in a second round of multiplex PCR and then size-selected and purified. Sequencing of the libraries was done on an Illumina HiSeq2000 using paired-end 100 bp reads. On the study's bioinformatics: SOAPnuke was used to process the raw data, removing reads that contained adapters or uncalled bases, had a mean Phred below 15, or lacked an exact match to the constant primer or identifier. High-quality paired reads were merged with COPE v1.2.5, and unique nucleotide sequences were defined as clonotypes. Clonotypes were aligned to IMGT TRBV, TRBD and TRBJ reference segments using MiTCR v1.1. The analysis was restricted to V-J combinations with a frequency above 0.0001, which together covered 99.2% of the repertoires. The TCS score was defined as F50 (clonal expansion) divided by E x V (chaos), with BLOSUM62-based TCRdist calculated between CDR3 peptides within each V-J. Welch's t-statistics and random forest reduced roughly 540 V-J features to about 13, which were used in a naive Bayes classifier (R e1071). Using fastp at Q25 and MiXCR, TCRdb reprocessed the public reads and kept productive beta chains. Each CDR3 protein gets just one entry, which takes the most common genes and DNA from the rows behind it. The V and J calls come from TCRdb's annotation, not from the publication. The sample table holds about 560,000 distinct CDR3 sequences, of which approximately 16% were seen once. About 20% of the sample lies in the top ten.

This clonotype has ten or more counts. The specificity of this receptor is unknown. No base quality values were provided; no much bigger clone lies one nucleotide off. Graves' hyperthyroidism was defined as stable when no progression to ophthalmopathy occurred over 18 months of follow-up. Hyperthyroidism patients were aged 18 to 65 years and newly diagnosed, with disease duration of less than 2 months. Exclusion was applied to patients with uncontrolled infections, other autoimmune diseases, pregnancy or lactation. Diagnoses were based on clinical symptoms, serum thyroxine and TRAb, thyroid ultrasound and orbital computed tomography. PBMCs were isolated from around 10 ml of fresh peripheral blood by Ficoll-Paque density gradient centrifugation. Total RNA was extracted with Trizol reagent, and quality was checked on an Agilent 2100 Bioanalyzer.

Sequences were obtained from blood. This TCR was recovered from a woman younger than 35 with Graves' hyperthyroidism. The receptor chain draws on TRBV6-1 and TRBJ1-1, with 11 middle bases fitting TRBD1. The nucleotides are TGTGCCAGCAGCCCAACATCGGGACAGGGGGGAACTGAAGCTTTCTTT. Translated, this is CASSPTSGQGGTEAFF.